Below, 6 T cell receptor beta chains from the same sample are listed, as sequenced in a study of CD8+ T cells in alopecia areata. TCR sequencing used cDNA made by reverse transcription of extracted RNA. The method was immunoSEQ multiplex PCR; TCRdb's version includes in-frame clones alone and lacks a portion of them. The sample carries roughly 150,000 clones, approximately 60% recorded once. What was sequenced was CD8+ T cells sorted from blood. These receptor sequences come from a human donor in good health.

This rearrangement joins TRBV6-5 to TRBJ2-5, with a tentative D call TRBD1 (8 bases). The germline V and J ends were trimmed by 2 bases and 2 bases, with 12 bases remaining between them. Germline V gene lookup returns CDR1 MNHEY and CDR2 SVGAGI. This CDR3 region has 15 residues. The CDR3 protein is CASSYRGDRQETQYF. The CDR3 bases are TGTGCCAGCAGTTACCGGGGGGACAGGCAAGAGACCCAGTACTTC.

The chain is built from TRBV25-1 and TRBJ2-7; D might be TRBD1 (6 bases). Germline CDR1 MGHDK, CDR2 SYGVNS. Trimming left V 2 bases short and J 5 bases short, with 10 bases between. The CDR3 sequence is 13 residues long. CDR3 sequence (DNA): TGTGCCAGCAGTGAAGGACAGTACCACGAGCAGTACTTC. Translating gives CASSEGQYHEQYF.

The gene calls are TRBV30 and TRBJ2-5, with TRBD2 as a possible D gene (6 bases). Germline V CDR1 and CDR2: GTSNPN, SVGIG (reference sequence). Trimming removed 2 bases at V and 4 bases at J, with 14 bases between. CDR3 length: 14 amino acids. The CDR3 is CAWSRGSGVETQYF. The CDR3 coding sequence is TGTGCCTGGAGTCGGGGGTCGGGCGTAGAGACCCAGTACTTC.

This clone was detected only once. The rearrangement links TRBV7-9 to TRBJ1-5; maybe TRBD1 (5 bases). V was cut by 11 bases and J by 1 base, with 12 bases left in between. Germline values: CDR1 SEHNR, CDR2 FQNEAQ (reference sequence). The CDR3 spans 13 residues. The DNA of the CDR3 is TGTGCCGTGGCCAGGGAGAGCAATCAGCCCCAGCATTTT. Translated, it gives CAVARESNQPQHF.

The chain recombines TRBV29-1 with TRBJ2-3; 8 bases fit TRBD2. Germline V gene data show CDR1 as SQVTM and CDR2 as ANQGSEA. Trimming removed 7 bases from V and 6 bases from J; junction bases left unmatched: 15. This CDR3 contains 15 residues. The CDR3: CSARGGALRPDTQYF. As DNA, the CDR3 is TGCAGCGCCCGGGGGGGCGCGCTACGTCCCGATACGCAGTATTTT.

With respect to this clone: The same CDR3 arises from other DNA sequences in this sample as well. The chain couples TRBV5-6 to TRBJ2-7; 10 nucleotides line up with TRBD1. CDR3 length equals 14 residues. After removal of 3 bases from V and 2 bases from J, the junction contained 2 bases not matched to a gene. CDR1 and CDR2 (germline): SGHDT, YYEEEE. The CDR3: CASSSGTGAYEQYF. The CDR3 bases are TGTGCCAGCAGCTCCGGGACAGGGGCCTACGAGCAGTACTTC. Full variable domain (missing parts from reference TRBV5-6 and TRBJ2-7): DAGVTQSPTHLIKTRGQQVTLRCSPKSGHDTVSWYQQALGQGPQFIFQYYEEEERQRGNFPDRFSGHQFPNYSSELNVNALLLGDSALYLCASSSGTGAYEQYFGPGTRLTVT.